This T cell receptor (beta chain) is drawn from a study of shared clonotypes between healthy human individuals. At the level of the study: Sampling drew on donors who were a couple of women and a few men aged 18 to 49.

Sequenced by immunoSEQ multiplex PCR; TCRdb stores in-frame clones only, minus some. Here the sample spans approximately 1.5 million clones, 97% to 99% being singletons. Study-wide findings and caveats: Sharing across a few donors was seen in around 5.1% of naive CD4 clonotypes. Despite large depth, sorted-subset datasets appeared incompletely sequenced.

The germline CDR1 and CDR2 sequences are SGHTA and FQGNSA. The V and J ends lost 5 bases and 1 base, in that order; junction bases with no gene match: 3. The CDR3 loop spans 15 amino acids. Of note for this clone: What it binds is unknown.

The V gene is TRBV7-2, the J gene TRBJ2-5; 11 nucleotides line up with TRBD2. The TCR sequence derives from a man aged 25 to 40 in good health. The sample consisted of naive CD4+ T cells sorted from blood. Regarding subset: CD45RA+ positively selected. The CDR3 nucleotides are TGTGCCAGCAGCCCCGGACTAGCGGGCCAAGAGACCCAGTACTTC. Translation: CASSPGLAGQETQYF.